This TCR beta chain was recorded in a study of prognosis after radiotherapy for stage I lung cancer. Across the whole study: With stereotactic body radiotherapy, no patient received any concurrent therapy.

For this clonotype: Its antigen is currently unknown.

Two rounds of multiplex PCR amplified TCR beta CDR3 from genomic DNA. Round one of PCR was performed, and it used primers specific to each TRBV and TRBJ gene. TCRdb passed the multiplex PCR reads through MiXCR, listing each CDR3 protein once. The repertoire has 25,000 to 35,000 distinct CDR3 sequences, about 43% of them found once; the top ten carry more than 15%. The CDR3 totals 13 residues. Germline CDR1 reads SQVTM; CDR2 reads ANQGSEA. Unmatched junction bases numbered 0, after V lost 3 bases and J lost 1 base. Study-wide results and caveats: TRBV and TRBJ gene usage reportedly differed between patients with and without metastases.

The chain couples TRBV29-1 to TRBJ2-3, with TRBD2 matching 8 bases. This specimen consisted of PBMCs, obtained before or after stereotactic body radiation therapy (not recorded which). The TCR was taken from a donor over 45 with non-small cell lung cancer. Here the CDR3 reads CSVERGGTDTQYF. CDR3 in DNA: TGCAGCGTTGAGCGGGGGGGCACAGATACGCAGTATTTT.